The rows below give T cell receptor beta chains drawn from one sample of a study of T cell clones after liver transplantation. TCRdb's copy holds only in-frame clones and misses some; the assay was immunoSEQ multiplex PCR. The sample gives 40,000 to 55,000 clones, about 69% of which show up once; 8.5% to 10% is in the top ten. The sequences come from CD4+ T cells from blood, collected around 52 months after liver transplant. These receptors were taken from a human patient who received a liver transplant. Some T cells may be graft donor cells. Both conserved end residues are part of each CDR3.

v_call	cdr3_aa
TRBV6-1	CASSERAGGRTEAFF
TRBV5-8	CASNRLNTGELFF
TRBV2	CASSVPLYGTAGLYYEQYF
TRBV5-1	CASAEGGTRDTQYF
TRBV10-1	CASRSGDTDTQYF
TRBV28	CASSTGNREEKLFF
TRBV9	CASSPRGRGRTDTQYF
TRBV28	CASVALGRGLDYGYTF
TRBV7-2	CASSRTSGVEETQYF
TRBV5-4	CASSTGGKETQYF
TRBV7-3	CASSFTGAGANVLTF